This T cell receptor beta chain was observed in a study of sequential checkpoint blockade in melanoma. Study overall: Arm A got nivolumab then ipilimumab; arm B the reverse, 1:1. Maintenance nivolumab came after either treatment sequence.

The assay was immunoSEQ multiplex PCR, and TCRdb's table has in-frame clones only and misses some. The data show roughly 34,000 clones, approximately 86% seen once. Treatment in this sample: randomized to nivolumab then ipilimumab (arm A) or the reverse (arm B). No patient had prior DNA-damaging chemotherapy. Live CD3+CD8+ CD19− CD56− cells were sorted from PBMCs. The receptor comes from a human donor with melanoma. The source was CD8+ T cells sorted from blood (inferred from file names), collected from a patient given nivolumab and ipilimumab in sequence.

This chain's CDR3 is CASSPRGENTEAFF. The CDR3 DNA sequence: TGCGCCAGCAGCCCTAGGGGTGAGAACACTGAAGCTTTCTTT. V usage is TRBV5-1 and J usage is TRBJ1-1; possibly TRBD1 for D (5 bases). There are 14 residues in the CDR3. V gave up 4 bases and J gave up 1 base, with 11 bases separating them. CDR1 is SGHRS, CDR2 YFSETQ, per germline.